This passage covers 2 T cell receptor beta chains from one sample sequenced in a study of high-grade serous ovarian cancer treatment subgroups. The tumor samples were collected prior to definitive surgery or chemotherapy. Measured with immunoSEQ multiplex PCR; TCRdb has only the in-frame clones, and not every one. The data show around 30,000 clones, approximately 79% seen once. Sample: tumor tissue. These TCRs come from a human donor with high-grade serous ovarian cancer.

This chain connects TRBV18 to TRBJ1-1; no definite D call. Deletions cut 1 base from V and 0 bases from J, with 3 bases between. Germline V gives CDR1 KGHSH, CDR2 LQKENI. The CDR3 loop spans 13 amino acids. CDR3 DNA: TGTGCCAGCTCACCACAACTGAACACTGAAGCTTTCTTT. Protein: CASSPQLNTEAFF.

The CDR3 reads CASSPKDRECDGYTF. The CDR3 nucleotides read TGCGCCAGCAGTCCCAAAGACAGGGAATGTGATGGCTACACCTTC. This rearrangement joins TRBV23-1 to TRBJ1-2; TRBD1 agrees at 7 bases. TRBV23-1 is an open reading frame whose function is uncertain. The CDR3 spans 15 residues. The V and J ends lost 4 bases and 6 bases, in that order; junction bases with no gene match: 11.